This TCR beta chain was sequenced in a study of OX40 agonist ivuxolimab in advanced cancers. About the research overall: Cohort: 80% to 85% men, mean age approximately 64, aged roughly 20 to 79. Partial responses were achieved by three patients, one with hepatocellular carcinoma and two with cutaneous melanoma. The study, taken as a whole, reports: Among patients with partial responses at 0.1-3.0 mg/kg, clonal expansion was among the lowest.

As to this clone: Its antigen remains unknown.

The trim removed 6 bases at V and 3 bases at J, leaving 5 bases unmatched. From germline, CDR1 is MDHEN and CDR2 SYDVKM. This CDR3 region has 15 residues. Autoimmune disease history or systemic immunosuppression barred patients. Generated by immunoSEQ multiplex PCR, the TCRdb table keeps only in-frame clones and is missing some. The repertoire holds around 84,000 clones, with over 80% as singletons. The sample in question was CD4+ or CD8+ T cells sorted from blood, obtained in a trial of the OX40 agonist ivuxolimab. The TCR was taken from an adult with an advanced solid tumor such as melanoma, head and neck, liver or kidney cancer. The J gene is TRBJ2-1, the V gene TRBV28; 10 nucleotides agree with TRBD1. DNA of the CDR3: TGTGCCAGCAGGTTCGACAGGGGGCTCTACAATGAGCAGTTCTTC. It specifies CASRFDRGLYNEQFF.